These T cell receptor beta chains were read from a single sample in a study of long-term antiretroviral therapy in people with HIV. Profiling relied on immunoSEQ multiplex PCR, and the TCRdb table lists in-frame clones only, not all of them. The top ten clones hold around 19% of a sample with around 16,000 clones, about 80% of them seen once. The sample was unsorted PBMCs, taken just before starting antiretroviral therapy. The receptor set was obtained from a man in his forties with HIV. Each CDR3 is given with its conserved first and last residue. Each record gives: J gene, V gene, clone size, CDR3 length, D gene, CDR3 DNA, CDR3 protein. The D gene is left open where the match is weak. Clone size, where shown, is once, few, many, or a class for clones that have expanded.

J gene: TRBJ2-7; V gene: TRBV5-6; clone size: NA; CDR3 length: 12; D gene: NA; CDR3 DNA: TGTGCCAGCAGCTTGGTAGGATACGAGCAGTACTTC; CDR3 protein: CASSLVGYEQYF
J gene: TRBJ2-7; V gene: TRBV7-9; clone size: NA; CDR3 length: 15; D gene: TRBD1; CDR3 DNA: TGTGCCAGCAGCTTACGCGGACAGGGGTCCTACGAGCAGTACTTC; CDR3 protein: CASSLRGQGSYEQYF
J gene: TRBJ2-3; V gene: TRBV10-1; clone size: NA; CDR3 length: 16; D gene: NA; CDR3 DNA: TGCGCCAGCAGTGATGAGGGGGACCCTAGCACAGATACGCAGTATTTT; CDR3 protein: CASSDEGDPSTDTQYF
J gene: TRBJ1-5; V gene: TRBV10-3; clone size: once; CDR3 length: 14; D gene: TRBD1; CDR3 DNA: TGTGCCACCTCAGGGGGCGCCGGCAATCAGCCCCAGCATTTT; CDR3 protein: CATSGGAGNQPQHF
J gene: TRBJ2-5; V gene: TRBV7-9; clone size: NA; CDR3 length: 17; D gene: NA; CDR3 DNA: TGTGCCAGCAGCTCTCCCGCCCTCGGGAGCTGGGAGGAGACCCAGTACTTC; CDR3 protein: CASSSPALGSWEETQYF
J gene: TRBJ1-5; V gene: TRBV9; clone size: few; CDR3 length: 20; D gene: TRBD1; CDR3 DNA: TGTGCCAGCAGCGTTAGGGACAGGAGGTCTGGTATGGCTAGCAATCAGCCCCAGCATTTT; CDR3 protein: CASSVRDRRSGMASNQPQHF
J gene: TRBJ1-5; V gene: TRBV7-9; clone size: NA; CDR3 length: 14; D gene: NA; CDR3 DNA: TGTGCCAGCAGCCGAGCAGACAGCAATCAGCCCCAGCATTTT; CDR3 protein: CASSRADSNQPQHF
J gene: TRBJ1-1; V gene: TRBV25-1; clone size: NA; CDR3 length: 13; D gene: NA; CDR3 DNA: TGTGCCAGCAAGGGGGTAAAGAACACTGAAGCTTTCTTT; CDR3 protein: CASKGVKNTEAFF
J gene: TRBJ2-3; V gene: TRBV5-1; clone size: NA; CDR3 length: 17; D gene: TRBD2; CDR3 DNA: TGCGCCAGCAGCTGGGATCTAGCGGGGGGGCGGACAGATACGCAGTATTTT; CDR3 protein: CASSWDLAGGRTDTQYF
J gene: TRBJ2-5; V gene: TRBV19; clone size: NA; CDR3 length: 15; D gene: NA; CDR3 DNA: TGTGCCAGTAGTATAGGGGGGCGCCTCCAAGAGACCCAGTACTTC; CDR3 protein: CASSIGGRLQETQYF
J gene: TRBJ1-1; V gene: TRBV30; clone size: NA; CDR3 length: 15; D gene: NA; CDR3 DNA: TGTGCCTGGAGTGACATTGAGGGCATGAACACTGAAGCTTTCTTT; CDR3 protein: CAWSDIEGMNTEAFF
J gene: TRBJ2-5; V gene: TRBV14; clone size: NA; CDR3 length: 15; D gene: NA; CDR3 DNA: TGTGCCAGCAGCCAAGAGTCGGGACTCCAAGAGACCCAGTACTTC; CDR3 protein: CASSQESGLQETQYF
J gene: TRBJ1-3; V gene: TRBV7-3; clone size: NA; CDR3 length: 15; D gene: NA; CDR3 DNA: TGTGCCAGCAGCCAAATTGAGAGCTCTGGAAACACCATATATTTT; CDR3 protein: CASSQIESSGNTIYF
J gene: TRBJ1-4; V gene: TRBV19; clone size: NA; CDR3 length: 14; D gene: NA; CDR3 DNA: TGTGCCACCGCGAAAGGCAGGGATGTCCCGTTGGTGTTTTTT; CDR3 protein: CATAKGRDVPLVFF
J gene: TRBJ2-7; V gene: TRBV9; clone size: NA; CDR3 length: 14; D gene: TRBD2; CDR3 DNA: TGTGCCCGCGCAGCTAGCGGGACTACCTACGAGCAGTACTTC; CDR3 protein: CARAASGTTYEQYF
J gene: TRBJ1-4; V gene: TRBV19; clone size: NA; CDR3 length: 15; D gene: NA; CDR3 DNA: TGTGCCAGTAGTCACGACCGGCGGGCTAATGAAAAACTGTTTTTT; CDR3 protein: CASSHDRRANEKLFF
J gene: TRBJ1-5; V gene: TRBV6-1; clone size: NA; CDR3 length: 14; D gene: TRBD1; CDR3 DNA: TGTGCCAGCAGTGCGACAGGGTGGGATCAGCCCCAGCATTTT; CDR3 protein: CASSATGWDQPQHF
J gene: TRBJ2-7; V gene: TRBV4-2; clone size: once; CDR3 length: 13; D gene: NA; CDR3 DNA: TGTGCCAGCAGCCAGCAACTAGTCTACGAGCAGTACTTC; CDR3 protein: CASSQQLVYEQYF
J gene: TRBJ2-3; V gene: TRBV7-9; clone size: NA; CDR3 length: 17; D gene: TRBD1; CDR3 DNA: TGTGCCAGCAGCCCGACGGTGGGACAGGGGATTACAGATACGCAGTATTTT; CDR3 protein: CASSPTVGQGITDTQYF
J gene: TRBJ1-5; V gene: TRBV7-8; clone size: NA; CDR3 length: 15; D gene: NA; CDR3 DNA: TGTGCCAGCAGCCCGAGGGTGATGGGCAATCAGCCCCAGCATTTT; CDR3 protein: CASSPRVMGNQPQHF
J gene: TRBJ2-1; V gene: TRBV5-1; clone size: NA; CDR3 length: 15; D gene: NA; CDR3 DNA: TGCGCCAGCAGCTTGGACGGGTCGTCCTACAATGAGCAGTTCTTC; CDR3 protein: CASSLDGSSYNEQFF